A single sample is the source of the 32 T cell receptor beta chains below, sequenced in a study of T cell clones after liver transplantation. Assay: immunoSEQ multiplex PCR; the TCRdb copy retains only in-frame clones and omits some. The sample includes about 20,000 clones, approximately 80% seen only once; the top ten take 35%. The input for sequencing was CD8+ T cells from blood, taken 52 to 60 months after liver transplant. The receptors derive from a human patient who received a liver transplant. Some T cells could come from the graft donor.

The chain combines TRBV27 with TRBJ2-1; D remains unclear. The CDR3 extends over 12 amino acids. The V and J ends lost 3 bases and 8 bases respectively, with 8 bases between them. The germline gives CDR1 MNHEY, CDR2 SMNVEV (reference sequence). CDR3 amino acids: CASSLTGHEQFF. The CDR3 DNA reads TGTGCCAGCAGTTTGACCGGACATGAGCAGTTCTTC.

The chain couples TRBV7-2 to TRBJ2-1; D ambiguous. Trimming shortened V by 2 bases and J by 5 bases, and 4 bases separated the two germline ends. The CDR3 is 12 residues long. Per the germline V gene, CDR1 is SGHTA and CDR2 is FQGNSA. The CDR3 nucleotides read TGTGCCAGCAGCTTAACTAACAATGAGCAGTTCTTC. This encodes CASSLTNNEQFF.

CDR3 loop: CASSFSSGGEQFF. CDR3 nucleotides: TGTGCCAGCAGTTTCTCTAGCGGGGGTGAGCAGTTCTTC. The V call is TRBV27, the J call TRBJ2-1, with TRBD2 matching over 10 bases. CDR1 and CDR2 from the germline V gene are MNHEY and SMNVEV (reference sequence). The CDR3 contains 13 residues. The junction had 2 bases not matched to a gene; V was cut back by 3 bases and J by 9 bases.

The rearrangement uses TRBV21-1 and TRBJ1-1. TRBV21-1 is labeled a pseudogene. The CDR3 covers 14 residues. CDR3 residues: CATSGKEVHTEAFF. The CDR3 nucleotides are TGTGCCACCTCGGGGAAGGAGGTTCACACTGAAGCTTTCTTT.

The rearrangement uses TRBV10-3 and TRBJ2-3; no clear D. V was cut by 0 bases and J by 0 bases, with 7 bases left in between. The CDR3 is 15 amino acids. Germline V gene lookup returns CDR1 ENHRY and CDR2 SYGVKD. The CDR3, as DNA: TGTGCCATCAGTGAGTCGACGGCTAGCACAGATACGCAGTATTTT. As protein: CAISESTASTDTQYF.

This clone occurred once. This rearrangement joins TRBV4-2 to TRBJ2-5; 8 positions match TRBD1. This CDR3 has 14 amino acids. Trimming at V came to 3 bases and at J to 6 bases, leaving 6 bases not matched to a gene. Germline V CDR1 and CDR2: LGHNA, YNFKEQ. Here the CDR3 reads CASSQVQGAKTQYF. The DNA of the CDR3 is TGTGCCAGCAGCCAGGTCCAGGGGGCAAAGACCCAGTACTTC.

V is TRBV7-9 and J is TRBJ2-5; D is unresolved. CDR3 length: 13 amino acids. The ends were cut back, 0 bases at V and 2 bases at J, with 4 bases in the middle. Germline assignment: CDR1 SEHNR and CDR2 FQNEAQ (reference sequence). The CDR3: CASSLATQETQYF. The DNA for the CDR3 is TGTGCCAGCAGCTTAGCTACACAAGAGACCCAGTACTTC.

This clone came up once. The chain employs TRBV19 and TRBJ2-7; 7 bases agree with TRBD2. Germline lookup yields CDR1 LNHDA and CDR2 SQIVND (reference sequence). There are 13 residues in the CDR3. V dropped 3 bases and J dropped 1; count of bases not matched to a gene: 0. Here the CDR3 DNA reads TGTGCCAGTAGTATCGGGGGGTCCTACGAGCAGTACTTC. This codes for CASSIGGSYEQYF.

CDR3 amino acids: CASSTPGQALEAFF. CDR3 in DNA: TGTGCCAGTAGTACACCCGGACAGGCCCTTGAAGCTTTCTTT. V usage is TRBV19 and J usage is TRBJ1-1; 7 bases are shared with TRBD1. The J segment lost 7 bases and the V segment lost 4 bases, leaving 9 bases of the junction unmatched. Per the germline V gene, CDR1 is LNHDA and CDR2 is SQIVND (reference sequence). This CDR3 region has 14 residues.

Here the CDR3 DNA reads TGTGCCAGCAGTGAAGGGACAGGCAATCAGCCCCAGCATTTT. It specifies CASSEGTGNQPQHF. The rearrangement uses TRBV6-1 and TRBJ1-5, with D perhaps matching TRBD1 (6 bases). The V gene lost 1 base and the J gene lost 2 bases, with 6 bases spanning the gap. The length of the CDR3 is 14 residues. Per germline, CDR1 MNHNS and CDR2 SASEGT.

The rearrangement uses TRBV7-2 and TRBJ1-1, with 7 bases fitting TRBD1. The V gene's germline CDR1 is SGHTA and CDR2 FQGNSA. The CDR3 covers 15 residues. The J segment lost 0 bases and the V segment lost 5 bases, leaving 6 bases of the junction unmatched. For the CDR3, the DNA is TGTGCCAGCAGCGGACTGGGACAGTTGAACACTGAAGCTTTCTTT. Translation gives CASSGLGQLNTEAFF.

This sequence joins TRBV6-7 and TRBJ2-2, with D tentatively TRBD2 (7 bases). TRBV6-7 counts as an open reading frame of uncertain function. V was clipped by 6 bases and J by 4 bases, with 21 bases between them. The CDR3 runs 17 residues. CDR3 protein: CASSDPTSGGPTGELFF. CDR3 coding DNA: TGTGCCAGCAGCGATCCCACGTCCGGGGGGCCCACCGGGGAGCTGTTTTTT.

The chain is built from TRBV4-1 and TRBJ2-1; possible D gene TRBD2, 6 bases. CDR1 is MGHRA, CDR2 YSYEKL, per germline. The CDR3 contains 14 residues. Trimming took off 1 base at V and 6 bases at J, with 10 bases between the two ends. In DNA form, the CDR3 reads TGCGCCAGCAGCCAAGGACTAGGCAGCAATGAGCAGTTCTTC. Amino acid sequence: CASSQGLGSNEQFF.

The table lists this clone with a count of one. The V call is TRBV5-1, the J call TRBJ2-7, with a weak D call TRBD1 (6 bases). Per the germline V gene, CDR1 is SGHRS and CDR2 is YFSETQ. The CDR3 loop spans 14 amino acids. V was clipped by 3 bases and J by 6 bases, with 16 bases between them. The CDR3 DNA reads as TGCGCCAGCAGCTCATTTGACAGGACCGGCGAGCAGTACTTC. Translating gives CASSSFDRTGEQYF.

The V gene is TRBV27, the J gene TRBJ1-5; D is possibly TRBD1 (6 bases). V was clipped by 3 bases and J by 2 bases, with 11 bases between them. This CDR3 comprises 15 residues. CDR1 MNHEY and CDR2 SMNVEV come from the germline V gene (reference sequence). CDR3 sequence reads: CASSFSGGRNQPQHF. CDR3 nucleotide sequence: TGTGCCAGCAGTTTCTCTGGGGGGCGCAATCAGCCCCAGCATTTT.

V is TRBV4-2 and J is TRBJ1-1, with 7 bases identical to TRBD1. Losses at the gene ends were 4 bases for V and 5 bases for J; bases not matched to a gene: 10. The V gene's germline CDR1 is LGHNA and CDR2 YNFKEQ. This CDR3 has 15 residues. In DNA form, the CDR3 reads TGTGCCAGCAGCCTACGGAGACAGGGTGGAACTGAAGCTTTCTTT. It codes for CASSLRRQGGTEAFF.

This clone was picked up one time. The V gene is TRBV10-3, the J gene TRBJ2-2, with unresolved D. Germline lookup yields CDR1 ENHRY and CDR2 SYGVKD. This CDR3 has 12 residues. Trimming stripped 8 bases from V and 5 bases from J, with 9 bases between. The CDR3: CAILSSTGELFF. The CDR3 nucleotides are TGTGCCATCCTTTCCTCGACCGGGGAGCTGTTTTTT.

This clone turned up a few times. The chain employs TRBV7-9 and TRBJ1-2, with 7 positions matching TRBD1. Per the germline V gene, CDR1 is SEHNR and CDR2 is FQNEAQ (reference sequence). CDR3 size: 15 residues. The ends lost 2 bases at V and 0 bases at J; junction bases unmatched: 3. The CDR3: CASSLRTGANYGYTF. In DNA, the CDR3 is TGTGCCAGCAGCTTACGTACAGGGGCTAACTATGGCTACACCTTC.

This chain joins TRBV29-1 and TRBJ1-1, with a weak D call TRBD1 (5 bases). This CDR3 has 14 amino acids. In germline, CDR1 is SQVTM, CDR2 ANQGSEA. V dropped 4 bases and J dropped 5 bases, with 17 bases sitting between them. DNA for the CDR3: TGCAGCGTTGTACCAGAGAGGGGAGGTACTGAAGCTTTCTTT. The encoded protein is CSVVPERGGTEAFF.

The chain carries TRBV11-2 and TRBJ2-5; D unclear. V was cut by 1 base and J by 2 bases, with 11 bases left in between. This CDR3 region has 15 residues. The germline V gene encodes CDR1 SGHAT and CDR2 FQNNGV. CDR3 sequence reads: CASSLGVGYQETQYF. DNA of the CDR3: TGTGCCAGCAGCTTAGGGGTGGGGTATCAAGAGACCCAGTACTTC.

The CDR3 loop reads CASSLVVAGGDNEQFF. In nucleotides, the CDR3 is TGTGCCAGCAGCTTAGTGGTAGCGGGGGGAGACAATGAGCAGTTCTTC. The V and J genes are TRBV7-3 and TRBJ2-1, with TRBD2 matching over 10 bases. The CDR3 is 16 amino acids. J was trimmed by 5 bases and V by 2 bases; bases with no gene match: 6. Germline CDR1 reads SGHTA; CDR2 reads FQGTGA.

This rearrangement joins TRBV18 to TRBJ2-3, with TRBD1 matching 9 bases. CDR3 length: 15 amino acids. Germline V gives CDR1 KGHSH, CDR2 LQKENI. Germline trimming cut 2 bases from V and 2 bases from J; bases unmatched to any gene: 2. The CDR3: CASSPTGGFTDTQYF. CDR3 nucleotide sequence: TGTGCCAGCTCACCAACAGGGGGCTTCACAGATACGCAGTATTTT.

This chain connects TRBV2 to TRBJ1-3, with D maybe TRBD1 (6 bases). CDR1 and CDR2 (germline): SNHLY, FYNNEI. The CDR3 covers 15 residues. V dropped 6 bases and J dropped 0 bases, with 12 bases sitting between them. In DNA form, the CDR3 reads TGTGCCAGCAGCCTGGACAGTACCTCTGGAAACACCATATATTTT. Its protein is CASSLDSTSGNTIYF.

The V call is TRBV19, the J call TRBJ2-1; TRBD1 matches 11 bases. V shed 5 bases and J 4 bases; nucleotides not matched to a gene: 4. Per the germline V gene, CDR1 is LNHDA and CDR2 is SQIVND (reference sequence). This CDR3 contains 15 residues. CDR3 nucleotides: TGTGCCAGTAGTCTAGGGACAGGGGGTTACAATGAGCAGTTCTTC. Its protein product is CASSLGTGGYNEQFF. The variable domain in full, with the rest retrieved from reference TRBV19 and TRBJ2-1, is DGGITQSPKYLFRKEGQNVTLSCEQNLNHDAMYWYRQDPGQGLRLIYYSQIVNDFQKGDIAEGYSVSREKKESFPLTVTSAQKNPTAFYLCASSLGTGGYNEQFFGPGTRLTVL.

V usage is TRBV5-6 and J usage is TRBJ2-1; 11 nucleotides line up with TRBD2. With V trimmed by 4 bases and J by 1 base, 4 bases remained unmatched. CDR1 and CDR2 from the germline V gene are SGHDT and YYEEEE. The CDR3 sequence is 16 residues long. The CDR3: CASSPGTSGSYNEQFF. The DNA for the CDR3 is TGTGCCAGCAGCCCTGGGACTAGCGGTTCCTACAATGAGCAGTTCTTC.

This clone was counted between two and nine times. The chain employs TRBV7-9 and TRBJ2-7; no reliable D call. Germline CDR1 is SEHNR and CDR2 is FQNEAQ (reference sequence). The germline V and J ends were trimmed by 5 bases and 2 bases, with 7 bases remaining between them. CDR3 length: 12 amino acids. CDR3 bases: TGTGCCAGCAGCCACCCTGCCTACGAGCAGTACTTC. This codes for CASSHPAYEQYF.

The chain links TRBV27 to TRBJ2-7; no clear D gene. Per germline, CDR1 MNHEY and CDR2 SMNVEV (reference sequence). The CDR3 has 16 amino acids. The V end lost 5 bases, the J end lost 2 bases, and 19 bases lay between the germline ends. CDR3 sequence: CASSPQSGLWPYEQYF. DNA of the CDR3: TGTGCCAGCAGTCCACAATCCGGGCTCTGGCCCTACGAGCAGTACTTC.

This clone rates as medium-sized. The sample contains more than one DNA sequence encoding this CDR3. This chain connects TRBV5-4 to TRBJ1-1, with TRBD1 as a possible D gene (6 bases). V shed 5 bases and J shed 1 base, with 9 bases lying between them. The CDR3 has 13 residues. CDR1 SGHNT and CDR2 YYREEE come from the germline V gene (reference sequence). The CDR3 bases are TGTGCCAGCAGACAGGGCGGGAACACTGAAGCTTTCTTT. It specifies CASRQGGNTEAFF.

V usage is TRBV19 and J usage is TRBJ1-2; a weak D match, TRBD1 (6 bases). V shed 3 bases and J shed 0 bases, with 8 bases lying between them. Germline lookup yields CDR1 LNHDA and CDR2 SQIVND (reference sequence). This CDR3 is 14 amino acids long. This CDR3 is CASSMDRSNYGYTF. The CDR3 region has the DNA TGTGCCAGTAGTATGGACAGATCTAACTATGGCTACACCTTC.

The chain recombines TRBV27 with TRBJ2-1; no firm D call. Per the germline V gene, CDR1 is MNHEY and CDR2 is SMNVEV (reference sequence). Between the trimmed V and J ends, which lost 0 bases and 1 base, there was a span of 4 bases. The CDR3 is made up of 14 amino acids. As DNA, the CDR3 is TGTGCCAGCAGTTTATCAGTTTCCTACAATGAGCAGTTCTTC. Its protein product is CASSLSVSYNEQFF.

This clone is categorized as medium-sized (0.01 to 0.1%). The chain couples TRBV5-6 to TRBJ2-7; no reliable D call. Between the trimmed V and J ends, which lost 0 bases and 1 base, there was a span of 5 bases. The CDR3 totals 13 residues. CDR1 SGHDT and CDR2 YYEEEE come from the germline V gene. This chain's CDR3 is CASSLEGSYEQYF. CDR3 in DNA: TGTGCCAGCAGCTTGGAAGGATCCTACGAGCAGTACTTC.

V is TRBV4-2 and J is TRBJ2-7; D ambiguous. The CDR3 contains 14 residues. With 0 bases removed from V and 2 bases from J, the gap between germline ends came to 8 bases. CDR1 and CDR2 (germline): LGHNA, YNFKEQ. The CDR3 sequence: CASSQDMGTYEQYF. CDR3 nucleotides: TGTGCCAGCAGCCAAGATATGGGGACCTACGAGCAGTACTTC.